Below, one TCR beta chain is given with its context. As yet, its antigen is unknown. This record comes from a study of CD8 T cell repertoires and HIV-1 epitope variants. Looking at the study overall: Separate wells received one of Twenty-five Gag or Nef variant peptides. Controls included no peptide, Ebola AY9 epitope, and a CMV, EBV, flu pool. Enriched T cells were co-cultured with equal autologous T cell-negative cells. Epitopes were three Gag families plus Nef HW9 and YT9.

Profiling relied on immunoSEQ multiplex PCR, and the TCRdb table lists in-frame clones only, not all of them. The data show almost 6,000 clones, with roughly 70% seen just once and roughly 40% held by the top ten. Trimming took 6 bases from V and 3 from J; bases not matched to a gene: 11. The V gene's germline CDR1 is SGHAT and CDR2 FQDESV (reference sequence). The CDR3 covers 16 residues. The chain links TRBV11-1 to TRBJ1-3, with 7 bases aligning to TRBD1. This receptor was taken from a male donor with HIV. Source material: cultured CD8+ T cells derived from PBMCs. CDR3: CASRAEDRRFGNTIYF. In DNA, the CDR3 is TGTGCCAGCAGGGCGGAGGACAGGAGATTTGGAAACACCATATATTTT.